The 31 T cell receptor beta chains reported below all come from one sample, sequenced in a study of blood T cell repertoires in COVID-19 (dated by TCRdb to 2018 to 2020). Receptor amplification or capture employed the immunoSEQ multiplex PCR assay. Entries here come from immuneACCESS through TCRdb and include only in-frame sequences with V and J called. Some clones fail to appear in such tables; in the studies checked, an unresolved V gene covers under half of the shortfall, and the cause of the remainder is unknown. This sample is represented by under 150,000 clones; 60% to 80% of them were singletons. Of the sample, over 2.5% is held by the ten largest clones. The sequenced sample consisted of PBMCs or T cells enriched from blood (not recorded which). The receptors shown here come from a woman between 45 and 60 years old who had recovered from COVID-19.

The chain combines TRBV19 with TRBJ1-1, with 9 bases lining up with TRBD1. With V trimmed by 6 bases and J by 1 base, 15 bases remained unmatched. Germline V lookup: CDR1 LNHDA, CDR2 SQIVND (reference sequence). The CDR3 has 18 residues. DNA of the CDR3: TGTGCCAGTAGCACACTCACAGGGGGCCTAAGGGAGAACACTGAAGCTTTCTTT. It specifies CASSTLTGGLRENTEAFF. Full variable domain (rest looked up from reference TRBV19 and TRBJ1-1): DGGITQSPKYLFRKEGQNVTLSCEQNLNHDAMYWYRQDPGQGLRLIYYSQIVNDFQKGDIAEGYSVSREKKESFPLTVTSAQKNPTAFYLCASSTLTGGLRENTEAFFGQGTRLTVV.

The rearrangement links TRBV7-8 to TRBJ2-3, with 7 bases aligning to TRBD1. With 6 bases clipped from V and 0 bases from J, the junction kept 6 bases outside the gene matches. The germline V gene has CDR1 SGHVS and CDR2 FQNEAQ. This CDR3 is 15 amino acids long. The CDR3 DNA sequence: TGTGCCAGCAGTCCCCGACAGGGCAGCACAGATACGCAGTATTTT. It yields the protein CASSPRQGSTDTQYF.

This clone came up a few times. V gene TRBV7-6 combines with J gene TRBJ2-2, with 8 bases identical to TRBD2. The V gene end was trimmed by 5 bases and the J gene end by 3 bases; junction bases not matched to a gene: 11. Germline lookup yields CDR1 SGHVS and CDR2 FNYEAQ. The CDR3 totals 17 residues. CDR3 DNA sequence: TGTGCCAGCAGCCGAACTAGCGGAGTGATCTACACCGGGGAGCTGTTTTTT. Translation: CASSRTSGVIYTGELFF. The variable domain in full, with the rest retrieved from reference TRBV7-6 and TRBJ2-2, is GAGVSQSPRYKVTKRGQDVALRCDPISGHVSLYWYRQALGQGPEFLTYFNYEAQQDKSGLPNDRFSAERPEGSISTLTIQRTEQRDSAMYRCASSRTSGVIYTGELFFGEGSRLTVL.

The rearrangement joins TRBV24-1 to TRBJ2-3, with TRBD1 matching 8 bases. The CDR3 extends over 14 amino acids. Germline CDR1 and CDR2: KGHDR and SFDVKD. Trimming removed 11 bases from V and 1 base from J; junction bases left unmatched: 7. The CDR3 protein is CAISTGQGTDTQYF. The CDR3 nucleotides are TGTGCCATCAGCACGGGACAGGGCACAGATACGCAGTATTTT.

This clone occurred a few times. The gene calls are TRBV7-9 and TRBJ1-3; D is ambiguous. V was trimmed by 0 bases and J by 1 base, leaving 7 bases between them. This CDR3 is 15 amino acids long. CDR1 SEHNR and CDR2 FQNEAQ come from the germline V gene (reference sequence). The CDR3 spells CASSLAAWSGNTIYF. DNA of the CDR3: TGTGCCAGCAGCTTAGCGGCCTGGTCTGGAAACACCATATATTTT.

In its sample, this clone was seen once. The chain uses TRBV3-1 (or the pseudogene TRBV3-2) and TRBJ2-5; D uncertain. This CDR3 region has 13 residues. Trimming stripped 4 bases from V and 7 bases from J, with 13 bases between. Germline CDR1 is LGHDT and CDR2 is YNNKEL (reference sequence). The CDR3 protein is CASSPYASGTQYF. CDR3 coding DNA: TGTGCCAGCAGCCCATACGCCAGTGGGACCCAGTACTTC.

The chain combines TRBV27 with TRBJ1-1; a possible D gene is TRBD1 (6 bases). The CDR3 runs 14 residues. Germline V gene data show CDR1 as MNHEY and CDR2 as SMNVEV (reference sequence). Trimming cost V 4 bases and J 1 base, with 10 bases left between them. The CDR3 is CASSSTGTNTEAFF. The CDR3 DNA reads TGTGCCAGCAGTTCTACAGGGACGAACACTGAAGCTTTCTTT.

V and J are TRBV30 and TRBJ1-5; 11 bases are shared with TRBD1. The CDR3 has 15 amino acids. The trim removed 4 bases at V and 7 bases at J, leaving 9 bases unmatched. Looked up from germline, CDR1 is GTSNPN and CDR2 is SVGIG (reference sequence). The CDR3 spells CAWIPDRGQRQPQHF. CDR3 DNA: TGTGCCTGGATCCCGGACAGGGGGCAACGGCAGCCCCAGCATTTT.

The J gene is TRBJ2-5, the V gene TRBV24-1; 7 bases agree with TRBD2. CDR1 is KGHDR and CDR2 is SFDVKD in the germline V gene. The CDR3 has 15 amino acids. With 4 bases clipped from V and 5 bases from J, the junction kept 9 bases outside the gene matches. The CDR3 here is CATSDYPGLTETQYF. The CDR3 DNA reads TGTGCCACCAGTGACTACCCGGGACTAACGGAGACCCAGTACTTC.

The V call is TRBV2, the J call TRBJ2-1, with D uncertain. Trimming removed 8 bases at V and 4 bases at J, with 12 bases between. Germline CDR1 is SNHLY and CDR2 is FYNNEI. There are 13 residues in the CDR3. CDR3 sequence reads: CASRPGLYNEQFF. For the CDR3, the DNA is TGTGCCAGCCGACCAGGCCTATACAATGAGCAGTTCTTC.

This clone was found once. The CDR3 sequence is CASSLSGNTGELFF. CDR3 nucleotide sequence: TGTGCCAGCAGTCTTAGCGGGAACACCGGGGAGCTGTTTTTT. This chain uses TRBV7-3 with TRBJ2-2; tentatively, D is TRBD2 (6 bases). The V gene lost 6 bases and the J gene lost 1 base, with 9 bases spanning the gap. The germline V gene encodes CDR1 SGHTA and CDR2 FQGTGA. The CDR3 covers 14 residues.

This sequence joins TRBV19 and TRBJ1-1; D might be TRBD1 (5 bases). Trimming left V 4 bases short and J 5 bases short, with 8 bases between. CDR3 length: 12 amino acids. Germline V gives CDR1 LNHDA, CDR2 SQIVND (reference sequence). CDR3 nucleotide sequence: TGTGCCAGTAGTAAGGGGTTAACTGAAGCTTTCTTT. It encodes CASSKGLTEAFF.

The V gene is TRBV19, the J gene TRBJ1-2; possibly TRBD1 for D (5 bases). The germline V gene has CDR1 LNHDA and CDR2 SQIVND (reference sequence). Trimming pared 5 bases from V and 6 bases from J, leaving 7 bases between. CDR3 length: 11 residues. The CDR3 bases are TGTGCCAGTAGTTACAGGCATGGCTACACCTTC. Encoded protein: CASSYRHGYTF. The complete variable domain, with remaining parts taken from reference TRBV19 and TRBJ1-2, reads DGGITQSPKYLFRKEGQNVTLSCEQNLNHDAMYWYRQDPGQGLRLIYYSQIVNDFQKGDIAEGYSVSREKKESFPLTVTSAQKNPTAFYLCASSYRHGYTFGSGTRLTVV.

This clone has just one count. DNA for the CDR3: TGTGCCAGCATGGGAGCCTACGAGCAGTACTTC. This gives the protein CASMGAYEQYF. V usage is TRBV6-5 and J usage is TRBJ2-7, with a possible D match to TRBD2 (5 bases). Germline CDR1 MNHEY, CDR2 SVGAGI. V was clipped by 7 bases and J by 2 bases, with 6 bases between them. The CDR3 extends over 11 amino acids.

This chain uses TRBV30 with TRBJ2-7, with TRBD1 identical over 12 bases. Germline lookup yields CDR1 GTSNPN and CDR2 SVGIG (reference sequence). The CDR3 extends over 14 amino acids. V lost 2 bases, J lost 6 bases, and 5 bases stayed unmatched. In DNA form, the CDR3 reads TGTGCCTGGAGTAGGGGACAGGGGGCGAGCGAGCAGTACTTC. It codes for CAWSRGQGASEQYF.

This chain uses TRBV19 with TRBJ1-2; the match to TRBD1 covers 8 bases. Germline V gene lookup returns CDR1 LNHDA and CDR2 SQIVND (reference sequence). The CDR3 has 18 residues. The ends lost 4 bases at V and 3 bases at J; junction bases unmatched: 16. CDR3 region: CASSTYDRGSPEDYGYTF. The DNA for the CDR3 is TGTGCCAGTAGTACCTATGACAGGGGTTCCCCTGAGGACTATGGCTACACCTTC. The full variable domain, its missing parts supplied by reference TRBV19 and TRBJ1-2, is DGGITQSPKYLFRKEGQNVTLSCEQNLNHDAMYWYRQDPGQGLRLIYYSQIVNDFQKGDIAEGYSVSREKKESFPLTVTSAQKNPTAFYLCASSTYDRGSPEDYGYTFGSGTRLTVV.

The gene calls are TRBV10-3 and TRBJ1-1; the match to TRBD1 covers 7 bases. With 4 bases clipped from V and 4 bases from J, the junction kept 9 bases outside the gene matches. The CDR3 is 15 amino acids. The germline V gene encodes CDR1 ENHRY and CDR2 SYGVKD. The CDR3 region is CAISGQGDLGTEAFF. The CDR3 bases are TGTGCCATCAGTGGACAGGGTGATTTGGGCACTGAAGCTTTCTTT.

The CDR3: CASSAGGYETQYF. CDR3 nucleotides: TGTGCCAGCTCCGCGGGAGGCTATGAGACCCAGTACTTC. The rearrangement joins TRBV7-3 to TRBJ2-5; 8 bases are a match to TRBD2. V was clipped by 8 bases and J by 5 bases; unmatched bases: 7. Germline CDR1 reads SGHTA; CDR2 reads FQGTGA. This CDR3 contains 13 residues.

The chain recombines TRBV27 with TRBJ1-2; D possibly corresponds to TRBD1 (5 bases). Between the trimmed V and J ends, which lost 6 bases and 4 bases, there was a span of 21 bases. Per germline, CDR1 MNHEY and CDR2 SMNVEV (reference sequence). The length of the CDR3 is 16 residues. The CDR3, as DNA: TGTGCCAGCAGCAAGACCCCGGGACTGGCAAGCTATGGCTACACCTTC. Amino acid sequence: CASSKTPGLASYGYTF.

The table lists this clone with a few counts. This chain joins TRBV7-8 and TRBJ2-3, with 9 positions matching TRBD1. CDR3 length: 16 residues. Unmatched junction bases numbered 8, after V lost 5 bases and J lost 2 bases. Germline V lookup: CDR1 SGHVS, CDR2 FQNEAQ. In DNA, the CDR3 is TGTGCCAGCAGCCTTCCCCGGACAGGGGACACAGATACGCAGTATTTT. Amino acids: CASSLPRTGDTDTQYF. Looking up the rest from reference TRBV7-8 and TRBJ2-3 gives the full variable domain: GAGVSQSPRYKVAKRGQDVALRCDPISGHVSLFWYQQALGQGPEFLTYFQNEAQLDKSGLPSDRFFAERPEGSVSTLKIQRTQQEDSAVYLCASSLPRTGDTDTQYFGPGTRLTVL.

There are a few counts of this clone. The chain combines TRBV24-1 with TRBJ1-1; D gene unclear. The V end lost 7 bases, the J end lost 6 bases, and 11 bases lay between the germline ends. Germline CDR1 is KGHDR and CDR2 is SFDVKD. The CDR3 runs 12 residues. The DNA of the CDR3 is TGTGCCACCAGAGCCCCAGGCGCTGAAGCTTTCTTT. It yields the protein CATRAPGAEAFF.

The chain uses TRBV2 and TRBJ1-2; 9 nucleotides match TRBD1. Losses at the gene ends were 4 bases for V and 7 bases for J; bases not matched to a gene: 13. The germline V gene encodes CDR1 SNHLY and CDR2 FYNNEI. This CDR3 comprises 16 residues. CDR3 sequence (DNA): TGTGCCAGCAGTGGAACAGGGGGCGGCGGTATTGCTGGCTACACCTTC. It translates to CASSGTGGGGIAGYTF.

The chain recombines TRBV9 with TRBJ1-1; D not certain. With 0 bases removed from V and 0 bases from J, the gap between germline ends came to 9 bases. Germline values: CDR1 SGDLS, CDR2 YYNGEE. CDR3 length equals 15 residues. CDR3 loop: CASSVVSAMNTEAFF. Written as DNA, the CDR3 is TGTGCCAGCAGCGTAGTGAGCGCCATGAACACTGAAGCTTTCTTT. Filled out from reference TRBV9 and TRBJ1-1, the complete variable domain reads DSGVTQTPKHLITATGQRVTLRCSPRSGDLSVYWYQQSLDQGLQFLIQYYNGEERAKGNILERFSAQQFPDLHSELNLSSLELGDSALYFCASSVVSAMNTEAFFGQGTRLTVV.

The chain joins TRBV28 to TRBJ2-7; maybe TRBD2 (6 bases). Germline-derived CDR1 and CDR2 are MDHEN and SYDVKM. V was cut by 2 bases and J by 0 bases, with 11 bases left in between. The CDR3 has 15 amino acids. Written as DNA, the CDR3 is TGTGCCAGCAGTTTACCCAGCGGGTACTCCTACGAGCAGTACTTC. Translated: CASSLPSGYSYEQYF.

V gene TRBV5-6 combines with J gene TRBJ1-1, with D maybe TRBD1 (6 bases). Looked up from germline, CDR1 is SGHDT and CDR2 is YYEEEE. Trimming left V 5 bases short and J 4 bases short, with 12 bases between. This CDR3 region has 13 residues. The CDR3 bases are TGTGCCAGCAGTCGAACAGGGACCACTGAAGCTTTCTTT. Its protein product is CASSRTGTTEAFF.

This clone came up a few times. For the CDR3, the DNA is TGTGCCAGCAGCTTAACAGGGGCGGACAATGAGCAGTTCTTC. This gives the protein CASSLTGADNEQFF. The gene calls are TRBV5-5 and TRBJ2-1, with 7 bases identical to TRBD1. CDR1 is SGHKS, CDR2 YYEKEE, per germline (reference sequence). Germline trimming cut 2 bases from V and 5 bases from J; bases unmatched to any gene: 4. This CDR3 contains 14 residues.

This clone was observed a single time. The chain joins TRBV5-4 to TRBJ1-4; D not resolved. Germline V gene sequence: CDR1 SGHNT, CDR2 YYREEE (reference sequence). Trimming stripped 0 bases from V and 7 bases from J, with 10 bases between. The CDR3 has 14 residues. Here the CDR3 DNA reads TGTGCCAGCAGCTTGGCCGGGGAGGTTGAAAAACTGTTTTTT. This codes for CASSLAGEVEKLFF.

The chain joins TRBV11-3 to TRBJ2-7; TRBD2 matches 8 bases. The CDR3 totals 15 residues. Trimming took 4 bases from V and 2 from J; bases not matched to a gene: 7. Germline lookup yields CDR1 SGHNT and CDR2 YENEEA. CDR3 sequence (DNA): TGTGCCAGCAGCTCCCTGGGTAGCGGGACCTACGAGCAGTACTTC. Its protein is CASSSLGSGTYEQYF.

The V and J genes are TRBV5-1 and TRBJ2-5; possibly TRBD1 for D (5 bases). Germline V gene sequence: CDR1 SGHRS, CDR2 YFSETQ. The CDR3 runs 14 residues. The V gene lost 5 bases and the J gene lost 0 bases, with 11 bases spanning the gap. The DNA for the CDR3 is TGCGCCAGCAGTCTACAGGTCAACCAAGAGACCCAGTACTTC. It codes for CASSLQVNQETQYF.

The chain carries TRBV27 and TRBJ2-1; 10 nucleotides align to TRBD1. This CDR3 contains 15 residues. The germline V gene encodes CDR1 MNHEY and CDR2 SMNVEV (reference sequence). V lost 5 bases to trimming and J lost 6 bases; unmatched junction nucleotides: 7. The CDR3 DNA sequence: TGTGCCAGCAGTATCGGGACAGGGGACATCAATGAGCAGTTCTTC. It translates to CASSIGTGDINEQFF.

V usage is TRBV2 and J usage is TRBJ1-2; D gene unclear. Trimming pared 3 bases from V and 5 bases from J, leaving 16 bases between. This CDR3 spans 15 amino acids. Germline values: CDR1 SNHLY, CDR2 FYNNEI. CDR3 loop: CASSDEISRTYGYTF. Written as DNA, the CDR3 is TGTGCCAGCAGTGATGAAATTAGTCGGACTTATGGCTACACCTTC.